This is a list of T cell receptor beta chains from one sample in a study of tumor T cells in aggressive B-cell lymphoma. Libraries were prepared by immunoSEQ multiplex PCR; TCRdb keeps only in-frame clonotypes and omits some of them. The sample contains over 4,000 clones, approximately 88% of which appear only once. Material: tumor tissue. The origin of the receptors is an adult with diffuse large B cell lymphoma. Each CDR3 is given with its conserved first and last residue. The D gene is left open where the match is weak. Size is omitted from some rows. Given values are once, few, many or a class for expanded clones.

d_call: -
cdr3_length: 13
clone_size: -
j_call: TRBJ1-3
v_call: TRBV29-1
cdr3_nt: TGCAGCGTTGTGGTGAGCTCTGGAAACACCATATATTTT
cdr3_aa: CSVVVSSGNTIYF

d_call: -
cdr3_length: 13
clone_size: -
j_call: TRBJ2-3
v_call: TRBV6-5
cdr3_nt: TGTGCCAGCAGTTACGCCGGTTCAGATACGCAGTATTTT
cdr3_aa: CASSYAGSDTQYF

d_call: -
cdr3_length: 13
clone_size: -
j_call: TRBJ2-5
v_call: TRBV5-4
cdr3_nt: TGTGCCAGCAGCTTGAAAGGGGCTGAGACCCAGTACTTC
cdr3_aa: CASSLKGAETQYF

d_call: -
cdr3_length: 16
clone_size: once
j_call: TRBJ1-1
v_call: TRBV7-9
cdr3_nt: TGTGCCAGCAGCTTAGGAGACAGAAATCTAAAGCCCGAAGCTTTCTTT
cdr3_aa: CASSLGDRNLKPEAFF

d_call: -
cdr3_length: 15
clone_size: -
j_call: TRBJ2-7
v_call: TRBV18
cdr3_nt: TGTGCCAGCTCACCACGTGCAGGGGCGTCTAACGAGCAGTACTTC
cdr3_aa: CASSPRAGASNEQYF

d_call: -
cdr3_length: 15
clone_size: -
j_call: TRBJ2-7
v_call: TRBV7-2
cdr3_nt: TGTACCAGCAGCTTACAGGCCTTCGTGAAGAACGAGCAGTACTTC
cdr3_aa: CTSSLQAFVKNEQYF

d_call: -
cdr3_length: 13
clone_size: -
j_call: TRBJ2-2
v_call: TRBV2
cdr3_nt: TGTGCCAGCAGTTTACTAGGCACCGGGGAGCTGTTTTTT
cdr3_aa: CASSLLGTGELFF

d_call: -
cdr3_length: 13
clone_size: -
j_call: TRBJ2-7
v_call: TRBV30
cdr3_nt: TGTGCCTGGAGTGTACTGGACTACTCCGAGCAGTACTTC
cdr3_aa: CAWSVLDYSEQYF

d_call: -
cdr3_length: 13
clone_size: -
j_call: TRBJ1-4
v_call: TRBV10-3
cdr3_nt: TGTGCCATCAGGGACAGCTTTAATGAAAAACTGTTTTTT
cdr3_aa: CAIRDSFNEKLFF

d_call: TRBD1
cdr3_length: 15
clone_size: -
j_call: TRBJ1-2
v_call: TRBV11-3
cdr3_nt: TGTGCCAGCAGCCAGGGAACAGGGGGAAGCTACGGCTACACCTTC
cdr3_aa: CASSQGTGGSYGYTF

d_call: -
cdr3_length: 12
clone_size: -
j_call: TRBJ1-2
v_call: TRBV7-2
cdr3_nt: TGTGCCAGCAGCCCTCGGACTGGGGGCTACACCTTC
cdr3_aa: CASSPRTGGYTF

d_call: TRBD1
cdr3_length: 16
clone_size: -
j_call: TRBJ2-7
v_call: TRBV7-7
cdr3_nt: TGTGCTAGCAGCCTCCGGGACAGGGAATTAAACTACGAGCAGTACTTC
cdr3_aa: CASSLRDRELNYEQYF

d_call: TRBD1
cdr3_length: 12
clone_size: once
j_call: TRBJ2-3
v_call: TRBV7-9
cdr3_nt: TGTGCCAGCAGCTTAGTGGACAGGCCGCGGTATTTT
cdr3_aa: CASSLVDRPRYF

d_call: -
cdr3_length: 14
clone_size: -
j_call: TRBJ1-4
v_call: TRBV13
cdr3_nt: TGTGCCAGCAGCTCTCGGGTTACTAATGAAAAACTGTTTTTT
cdr3_aa: CASSSRVTNEKLFF

d_call: TRBD2
cdr3_length: 13
clone_size: -
j_call: TRBJ2-5
v_call: TRBV29-1
cdr3_nt: TGCAGCGTACCGGGAGGGGTACAAGAGACCCAGTACTTC
cdr3_aa: CSVPGGVQETQYF

d_call: -
cdr3_length: 15
clone_size: -
j_call: TRBJ1-4
v_call: TRBV4-1
cdr3_nt: TGCGCCAGCAGCCAAACTGACAGGTTTAATGAAAAACTGTTTTTT
cdr3_aa: CASSQTDRFNEKLFF

d_call: -
cdr3_length: 13
clone_size: -
j_call: TRBJ1-5
v_call: TRBV4-1
cdr3_nt: TGCGCCAGCAGCCAAGATTACTACCAGCCCCAGCATTTT
cdr3_aa: CASSQDYYQPQHF

d_call: -
cdr3_length: 13
clone_size: -
j_call: TRBJ2-3
v_call: TRBV30
cdr3_nt: TGTGCCTGGAGTTTAGGTGCTTGGGGGCCCCAGTATTTT
cdr3_aa: CAWSLGAWGPQYF

d_call: -
cdr3_length: 14
clone_size: -
j_call: TRBJ2-5
v_call: TRBV7-2
cdr3_nt: TGTGCCAGCAGCTTAGGCGGCTTCCAAGAGACCCAGTACTTC
cdr3_aa: CASSLGGFQETQYF

d_call: TRBD1
cdr3_length: 13
clone_size: -
j_call: TRBJ1-1
v_call: TRBV30
cdr3_nt: TGTGCCTGGAGTCGGGAGGGGGCGGATGAAGCTTTCTTT
cdr3_aa: CAWSREGADEAFF

d_call: -
cdr3_length: 16
clone_size: once
j_call: TRBJ1-6
v_call: TRBV5-1
cdr3_nt: TGCGCCAGCAGCTTGGTCACTGGAGGCTCCAATTCACCCCTCCACTTT
cdr3_aa: CASSLVTGGSNSPLHF

d_call: -
cdr3_length: 15
clone_size: -
j_call: TRBJ1-4
v_call: TRBV10-2
cdr3_nt: TGCGCCAGCAGTTCTCCTAGGGGCAGTAATGAAAAACTGTTTTTT
cdr3_aa: CASSSPRGSNEKLFF

d_call: -
cdr3_length: 15
clone_size: -
j_call: TRBJ2-3
v_call: TRBV19
cdr3_nt: TGTGCCAGCTCCAGGGGCCGATGGATTACGGATACGCAGTATTTT
cdr3_aa: CASSRGRWITDTQYF

d_call: -
cdr3_length: 15
clone_size: -
j_call: TRBJ1-2
v_call: TRBV4-1
cdr3_nt: TGCGCCAGCAGCCCGAGCAGGGGCTTAAACTATGGCTACACCTTC
cdr3_aa: CASSPSRGLNYGYTF

d_call: TRBD1
cdr3_length: 16
clone_size: -
j_call: TRBJ2-7
v_call: TRBV11-2
cdr3_nt: TGTGCCAGCAGCTCGGAGAGGGGGACAGGGTACTACGAGCAGTACTTC
cdr3_aa: CASSSERGTGYYEQYF

d_call: -
cdr3_length: 11
clone_size: -
j_call: TRBJ2-2
v_call: TRBV29-1
cdr3_nt: TGCAGCGTTGGGCTAGCCGGGGAGCTGTTTTTT
cdr3_aa: CSVGLAGELFF

d_call: TRBD1
cdr3_length: 13
clone_size: -
j_call: TRBJ2-2
v_call: TRBV19
cdr3_nt: TGTGCCGTCTCGGGACAGGGGTCCGGGGAGCTGTTTTTT
cdr3_aa: CAVSGQGSGELFF

d_call: -
cdr3_length: 16
clone_size: -
j_call: TRBJ1-4
v_call: TRBV6-1
cdr3_nt: TGTGCCAGCAGTGAATTCCGGCGGGCGCCTAATGAAAAACTGTTTTTT
cdr3_aa: CASSEFRRAPNEKLFF

d_call: -
cdr3_length: 14
clone_size: -
j_call: TRBJ1-6
v_call: TRBV30
cdr3_nt: TGTGCCTGGAGTGCGCAGGGCGGTAATTCACCCCTCCACTTT
cdr3_aa: CAWSAQGGNSPLHF

d_call: -
cdr3_length: 13
clone_size: -
j_call: TRBJ2-1
v_call: TRBV6-1
cdr3_nt: TGTGCCAGCAGACTCACCTCCTACAATGAGCAGTTCTTC
cdr3_aa: CASRLTSYNEQFF

d_call: -
cdr3_length: 20
clone_size: -
j_call: TRBJ1-3
v_call: TRBV28
cdr3_nt: TGTGCCAGCAGTTTCCCCCCCTTAAGGGAGGGTTTATACTCTGGAAACACCATATATTTT
cdr3_aa: CASSFPPLREGLYSGNTIYF

d_call: TRBD2
cdr3_length: 19
clone_size: -
j_call: TRBJ2-1
v_call: TRBV2
cdr3_nt: TGTGCCAGCAGTGAATTCGGCGGGGGGGAAGATACAATGAGCGGGGCGTCGTTCTTC
cdr3_aa: CASSEFGGGEDTMSGASFF

d_call: -
cdr3_length: 12
clone_size: -
j_call: TRBJ1-1
v_call: TRBV19
cdr3_nt: TGTGCCAGTAGTTCTCAGGGGAGCGAAGCTTTCTTT
cdr3_aa: CASSSQGSEAFF

d_call: TRBD2
cdr3_length: 14
clone_size: -
j_call: TRBJ2-1
v_call: TRBV30
cdr3_nt: TGTGCCTGGAGCGGTAGCGGGGGGTTTAATGAGCAGTTCTTC
cdr3_aa: CAWSGSGGFNEQFF

d_call: -
cdr3_length: 13
clone_size: once
j_call: TRBJ1-5
v_call: TRBV19
cdr3_nt: TGTGCCAGTAGTATAGGGAGGGAACGGCCCCAGCATTTT
cdr3_aa: CASSIGRERPQHF

d_call: -
cdr3_length: 15
clone_size: -
j_call: TRBJ1-5
v_call: TRBV30
cdr3_nt: TGTGCCTGGAGTGTATCAGGGGACGGCAATCAGCCCCAGCATTTT
cdr3_aa: CAWSVSGDGNQPQHF

d_call: TRBD2
cdr3_length: 14
clone_size: -
j_call: TRBJ2-7
v_call: TRBV27
cdr3_nt: TGTGCCAGCAGTCCCTGGACTAGCGGTTACGAGCAGTACTTC
cdr3_aa: CASSPWTSGYEQYF

d_call: -
cdr3_length: 13
clone_size: -
j_call: TRBJ2-1
v_call: TRBV28
cdr3_nt: TGTGCCAGCAGCCCGGCACTAGCTGCGGAGCAGTTCTTC
cdr3_aa: CASSPALAAEQFF

d_call: TRBD2
cdr3_length: 13
clone_size: -
j_call: TRBJ2-1
v_call: TRBV4-2
cdr3_nt: TGTGCCAGCAGCCAAGAAGTAGCGGGGGCAATGATCTTC
cdr3_aa: CASSQEVAGAMIF

d_call: -
cdr3_length: 17
clone_size: -
j_call: TRBJ2-2
v_call: TRBV18
cdr3_nt: TGTGCCAGCTCACCGGAGATAACAGGGAGGAACACCGGGGAGCTGTTTTTT
cdr3_aa: CASSPEITGRNTGELFF

d_call: -
cdr3_length: 13
clone_size: -
j_call: TRBJ1-2
v_call: TRBV6-1
cdr3_nt: TGTGCCAGCAGTGTGGCAGGGAACTATGGCTACACCTTC
cdr3_aa: CASSVAGNYGYTF

d_call: TRBD1
cdr3_length: 14
clone_size: -
j_call: TRBJ1-2
v_call: TRBV5-5
cdr3_nt: TGTGCCAGCACTACGCGGGACAGGGAAGGTGGCTACACCTTC
cdr3_aa: CASTTRDREGGYTF